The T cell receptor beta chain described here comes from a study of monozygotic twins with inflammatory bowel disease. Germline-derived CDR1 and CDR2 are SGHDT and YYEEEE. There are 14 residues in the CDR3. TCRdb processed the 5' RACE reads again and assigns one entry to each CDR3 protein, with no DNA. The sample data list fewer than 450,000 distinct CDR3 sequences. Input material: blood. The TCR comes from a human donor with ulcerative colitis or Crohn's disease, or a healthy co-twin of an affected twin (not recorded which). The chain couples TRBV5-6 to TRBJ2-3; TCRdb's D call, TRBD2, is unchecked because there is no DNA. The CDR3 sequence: CASSPVGGTDTQYF.